These 27 T cell receptor beta chains were sequenced from one sample in a study of T cell repertoires in cytomegalovirus infection. One entry per CDR3 protein, called by TCRdb with MiXCR from the reads. The sample consists of fewer than 850,000 distinct CDR3 sequences, 25% to 35% of them appearing once. Antigens of these TCRs are unknown. The specimen was cultured CD8+ T cells from PBMCs, collected from culture after CMV antigen stimulation. The receptors were gathered from a human donor in good health (CMV status not recorded). Some clones in this sample may be carry-over from other donors' samples.

A few counts support this clonotype. CDR3: CASSALAGAYTDTQYF. CDR3 sequence (DNA): TGTGCCAGCAGTGCCTTAGCGGGGGCCTACACAGATACGCAGTATTTT. The chain combines TRBV2 with TRBJ2-3, with 9 bases matching TRBD2. CDR1 and CDR2 from the germline V gene are SNHLY and FYNNEI. V was clipped by 4 bases and J by 2 bases; unmatched bases: 7. CDR3 length: 16 amino acids.

The rearrangement joins TRBV7-3 to TRBJ2-1; 10 bases agree with TRBD2. V trimming: 6 bases; J trimming: 8 bases; junction bases outside the gene matches: 10. CDR1 SGHTA and CDR2 FQGTGA come from the germline V gene. The CDR3 has 15 amino acids. The CDR3 nucleotides are TGTGCCAGCAGAAGAGGACTAGCGGACGGGGATGAGCAGTTCTTC. It translates to CASRRGLADGDEQFF.

In its sample, this clonotype was seen a few times. This chain joins TRBV7-9 and TRBJ1-1; D remains ambiguous. V was cut by 6 bases and J by 5 bases, with 13 bases left in between. The CDR3 covers 13 residues. Germline V gives CDR1 SEHNR, CDR2 FQNEAQ (reference sequence). In DNA form, the CDR3 reads TGTGCCAGCAGTTTTGTCGACGAAACTGAAGCTTTCTTT. Protein product: CASSFVDETEAFF.

This clonotype occurred a few times. The chain is built from TRBV5-6 and TRBJ2-7; 9 bases fit TRBD1. The ends lost 5 bases at V and 2 bases at J; junction bases unmatched: 11. CDR1 and CDR2 from the germline V gene are SGHDT and YYEEEE. This CDR3 comprises 16 residues. The CDR3 loop is CASSQGTGKATYEQYV. The CDR3 DNA is TGTGCCAGCAGTCAGGGGACAGGGAAGGCAACCTACGAGCAGTACGTC.

This clonotype has only a few counts. The chain uses TRBV7-6 and TRBJ2-1; D might be TRBD2 (6 bases). Germline V CDR1 and CDR2: SGHVS, FNYEAQ. With 4 bases removed from V and 3 bases from J, the gap between germline ends came to 19 bases. The CDR3 consists of 17 residues. The CDR3 bases are TGTGCCAGCAGCTCGCCCACTAGCTCCTCAGACTACAATGAGCAGTTCTTC. Its protein is CASSSPTSSSDYNEQFF.

V is TRBV7-9 and J is TRBJ1-2; D not resolved. The V and J ends lost 2 bases and 2 bases respectively, with 12 bases between them. Germline CDR1 is SEHNR and CDR2 is FQNEAQ (reference sequence). The CDR3 is 15 amino acids. CDR3 nucleotide sequence: TGTGCCAGCAGCTTACCTCGTAGGGTGAACTATGGCTACACCTTC. The encoded protein is CASSLPRRVNYGYTF.

The CDR3 reads CASSYAGGQETQYF. The CDR3 bases are TGTGCCAGCAGCTATGCCGGGGGACAAGAGACCCAGTACTTC. This chain uses TRBV6-8 with TRBJ2-5; TRBD2 is a possible D gene (6 bases). V was trimmed by 6 bases and J by 2 bases, leaving 13 bases between them. CDR1 is MNHGY, CDR2 SAAAGT, per germline. CDR3 length: 14 residues.

This clonotype occurred a few times. The rearrangement links TRBV7-9 to TRBJ1-3; tentatively, D is TRBD1 (5 bases). Germline CDR1 is SEHNR and CDR2 is FQNEAQ (reference sequence). This CDR3 comprises 20 residues. Trimming shortened V by 5 bases and J by 0 bases, and 26 bases separated the two germline ends. The CDR3 sequence: CASSAFEGLGLGISGNTIYF. The CDR3 DNA sequence: TGTGCCAGCAGCGCCTTTGAGGGCTTGGGGCTTGGGATCTCTGGAAACACCATATATTTT.

In its sample, this clonotype was seen many times. The chain combines TRBV7-8 with TRBJ2-2, with D perhaps matching TRBD1 or TRBD2 (5 bases each). Germline loops: CDR1 SGHVS, CDR2 FQNEAQ. The CDR3 has 15 amino acids. V lost 5 bases to trimming and J lost 4 bases, with 14 bases between them. CDR3 sequence reads: CASSLPEGPTGELFF. The CDR3 DNA reads TGTGCCAGCAGCCTCCCCGAGGGGCCCACCGGGGAGCTGTTTTTT.

This chain links TRBV19 with TRBJ2-7; tentative D call: TRBD2 (6 bases). The CDR3 has 14 amino acids. CDR1 is LNHDA, CDR2 SQIVND, per germline (reference sequence). V lost 10 bases and J 2 bases, leaving 18 bases between the germline ends. This CDR3 reads CANGGRGSTYEQYF. In DNA, the CDR3 is TGTGCCAACGGGGGTAGGGGAAGTACCTACGAGCAGTACTTC.

There are many counts of this clonotype. The rearrangement links TRBV6-1 to TRBJ2-7; the D gene is possibly TRBD2 (5 bases). This CDR3 has 15 residues. Germline V gene lookup returns CDR1 MNHNS and CDR2 SASEGT. V lost 3 bases and J 0 bases, leaving 12 bases between the germline ends. The CDR3 DNA reads TGTGCCAGCAGTGACGAGGGTGGAAGCTCCTACGAGCAGTACGTC. Protein product: CASSDEGGSSYEQYV.

The gene calls are TRBV7-9 and TRBJ1-5; D is unclear. Trimming stripped 5 bases from V and 5 bases from J, with 13 bases between. This CDR3 comprises 14 residues. The germline CDR1 and CDR2 sequences are SEHNR and FQNEAQ (reference sequence). CDR3 sequence: CASSPRGYDQPQHF. DNA of the CDR3: TGTGCCAGCAGCCCCAGAGGGTACGATCAGCCCCAGCATTTT.

On this clonotype itself: A much larger clone is a single base away; this may be a read error. The CDR3 does not close with the conserved phenylalanine or tryptophan, likely indicating a read error. The chain uses TRBV7-9 and TRBJ2-7; 11 bases are a match to TRBD1. This CDR3 has 19 residues. V lost 4 bases to trimming and J lost 0 bases; unmatched junction nucleotides: 14. The germline V gene encodes CDR1 SEHNR and CDR2 FQNEAQ (reference sequence). The CDR3 is CASSSARIRDRGSSYEQYL. CDR3 bases: TGTGCCAGCAGCTCCGCCCGTATTCGGGACAGGGGGAGCTCCTACGAGCAGTACCTC.

This clonotype was observed at least ten times. The V and J genes are TRBV7-6 and TRBJ2-3; D is perhaps TRBD1 (5 bases). Deletions cut 5 bases from V and 9 bases from J, with 12 bases between. The CDR3 totals 12 residues. Germline CDR1 reads SGHVS; CDR2 reads FNYEAQ. CDR3 sequence reads: CASSPPGPTQYF. The DNA of the CDR3 is TGTGCCAGCAGCCCCCCAGGGCCGACGCAGTATTTT.

The sample holds a few counts of this clonotype. The rearrangement uses TRBV4-3 and TRBJ2-2; 7 nucleotides align to TRBD1. The germline gives CDR1 LGHNA, CDR2 YSLEER. Germline trimming cut 1 base from V and 1 base from J; bases unmatched to any gene: 3. This CDR3 has 16 amino acids. In DNA form, the CDR3 reads TGCGCCAGCAGCCAAGTGACAGGGAGGAACACCGGGGAGCTGTTTTTT. It yields the protein CASSQVTGRNTGELFF.

Many counts were recorded for this clonotype. The chain is built from TRBV7-9 and TRBJ2-1; 7 bases line up with TRBD2. Germline-derived CDR1 and CDR2 are SEHNR and FQNEAQ (reference sequence). This CDR3 comprises 15 residues. With 6 bases clipped from V and 8 bases from J, the junction kept 13 bases outside the gene matches. CDR3 sequence: CASSGTSDPEDEQFF. CDR3 DNA sequence: TGTGCCAGCAGTGGCACTAGCGACCCGGAGGATGAGCAGTTCTTC.

This chain joins TRBV6-8 and TRBJ2-1, with D tentatively TRBD2 (6 bases). The CDR3 has 17 amino acids. CDR1 is MNHGY, CDR2 SAAAGT, per germline. Trimming took off 5 bases at V and 5 bases at J, with 22 bases between the two ends. CDR3 sequence reads: CASSPEGPGLSHNEQFF. The CDR3 nucleotides read TGTGCCAGCAGTCCCGAGGGACCGGGACTTTCCCACAATGAGCAGTTCTTC.

The rearrangement links TRBV7-9 to TRBJ2-5; either TRBD1 or TRBD2 may supply D (5 bases each). This CDR3 has 14 amino acids. Per the germline V gene, CDR1 is SEHNR and CDR2 is FQNEAQ (reference sequence). V was pared by 4 bases and J by 5 bases, with 14 bases between. CDR3 amino acids: CASSSGTIVETQYF. The CDR3 DNA follows: TGTGCCAGCAGCTCCGGGACGATAGTGGAGACCCAGTACTTC.

This clonotype was observed at least ten times. V usage is TRBV7-2 and J usage is TRBJ1-1; D remains ambiguous. The CDR3 is made up of 15 amino acids. Trimming pared 3 bases from V and 4 bases from J, leaving 15 bases between. The germline V gene has CDR1 SGHTA and CDR2 FQGNSA. The CDR3 protein is CASSFPPGRVTEAFF. The CDR3 DNA reads as TGTGCCAGCAGCTTCCCTCCGGGGAGGGTCACTGAAGCTTTCTTT.

This chain connects TRBV10-3 to TRBJ2-1; D ambiguous. Germline CDR1 ENHRY, CDR2 SYGVKD. V was cut by 3 bases and J by 0 bases, with 9 bases left in between. CDR3 length: 15 amino acids. The CDR3 sequence is CAISDGMSSYNEQFF. The CDR3 DNA follows: TGTGCCATCAGTGACGGAATGAGCTCCTACAATGAGCAGTTCTTC.

V gene TRBV6-2 or TRBV6-3 combines with J gene TRBJ1-1; no definite D call. The CDR3 runs to 13 residues. V was shortened by 11 bases and J by 6 bases, with 19 bases between the two germline ends. Germline values: CDR1 MNHEY, CDR2 SVGEGT. The CDR3 sequence: CAAKEPGFSEAFF. CDR3 bases: TGTGCCGCAAAGGAGCCGGGGTTTTCTGAAGCTTTCTTT.

This clonotype has a single count. The chain links TRBV27 to TRBJ2-3; 10 bases are a match to TRBD2. The CDR3 runs 17 residues. The trim removed 1 base at V and 2 bases at J, leaving 6 bases unmatched. The germline CDR1 and CDR2 sequences are MNHEY and SMNVEV (reference sequence). For the CDR3, the DNA is TGTGCCAGCAGTTTATGGGGACTAGCGCAGGACACAGATACGCAGTATTTT. Residues: CASSLWGLAQDTDTQYF.

The rearrangement uses TRBV7-6 and TRBJ1-2; 7 nucleotides match TRBD1. The V gene end was trimmed by 6 bases and the J gene end by 4 bases; junction bases not matched to a gene: 5. This CDR3 contains 13 residues. Germline V gives CDR1 SGHVS, CDR2 FNYEAQ. The DNA for the CDR3 is TGTGCCAGCAGGGCGGACAGGAGCTATGGCTACACCTTC. It is translated as CASRADRSYGYTF.

There are many counts of this clonotype. J is TRBJ1-1 and V is TRBV27; D perhaps matches TRBD1 (5 bases). Trimming cost V 8 bases and J 0 bases, with 13 bases left between them. Germline CDR1 MNHEY, CDR2 SMNVEV (reference sequence). CDR3 length: 14 amino acids. The CDR3 DNA reads as TGTGCCAGCGGGAGGAGGGGAATGAACACTGAAGCTTTCTTT. This gives the protein CASGRRGMNTEAFF.

This chain uses TRBV7-6 with TRBJ2-7, with 8 bases aligning to TRBD2. Germline CDR1 and CDR2: SGHVS and FNYEAQ. This CDR3 region has 14 residues. Trimming at V came to 5 bases and at J to 3 bases, leaving 6 bases not matched to a gene. The CDR3 nucleotides are TGTGCCAGCAGCCGGGGACTAGGAGTCTACGAGCAGTACTTC. Protein product: CASSRGLGVYEQYF.

The CDR3 bases are TGCGCCAGCAGCCAAGAGGACGTGAACACTGAAGCTTTCTTT. This translates into CASSQEDVNTEAFF. The J gene is TRBJ1-1, the V gene TRBV4-1; D remains ambiguous. The V gene's germline CDR1 is MGHRA and CDR2 YSYEKL. Trimming removed 0 bases from V and 0 bases from J, with 5 bases in between. This CDR3 spans 14 amino acids.

V gene TRBV5-6 combines with J gene TRBJ2-7; 8 nucleotides line up with TRBD1. Trimming took 4 bases from V and 6 from J; bases not matched to a gene: 3. This CDR3 comprises 12 residues. Germline V CDR1 and CDR2: SGHDT, YYEEEE. The CDR3 loop is CASSAGGREQYV. The CDR3, as DNA: TGTGCCAGCAGCGCAGGGGGCCGCGAGCAGTACGTC.